This T cell receptor (beta chain) was captured by sequencing in a study of early T cells in non-severe SARS-CoV-2 infection. Attachment of unique molecular identifiers to individual cDNA molecules was performed. TCRdb processed the 5' RACE reads anew with MiXCR; each CDR3 protein has one entry. The sample has roughly 35,000 distinct CDR3 sequences, 5.5% to 7% seen once. At least ten counts were recorded for this clonotype. Trimming removed 4 bases from V and 7 bases from J, with 10 bases in between. This CDR3 spans 13 amino acids. CDR1 and CDR2 (germline): MDHEN, SYDVKM. The TCR sequence derives from an adult who was a healthcare worker with PCR-confirmed SARS-CoV-2 infection or an uninfected control (not recorded which). The chain has TRBV28 and TRBJ1-4; D unclear. Sequencing used whole blood. The CDR3 here is CASSSGDGEKLFF. The CDR3 bases are TGTGCCAGCAGTTCTGGGGATGGTGAAAAACTGTTTTTT.